The source of this T cell receptor (beta chain) is a study of blood T cell repertoires in COVID-19. Turning to the study itself: Samples of COVID-19 (acute and convalescent) were obtained from the United States, Italy and Spain. In each case, the material was cDNA or gDNA derived from T cells, B-cell-depleted T cells, or PBMCs.

Clinical histories supplied by participants themselves formed the basis of cohort assignment. Germline-derived CDR1 and CDR2 are SGHVS and FQNEAQ. The CDR3 runs to 14 residues. V was clipped by 0 bases and J by 0 bases, with 3 bases between them. In the original analysis: It was from reference gene primer amplification that nucleated cell counts were estimated. The protocol was immunoSEQ multiplex PCR, while the TCRdb copy is restricted to in-frame clones and leaves out a portion. The V and J calls and clone size were taken over from that table, and D and trimming were inferred from the DNA. This sample has around 230,000 clones, with 88% found just once.

This chain joins TRBV7-8 and TRBJ1-3; D call uncertain. The sequencing sample was made of PBMCs or T cells enriched from blood (not recorded which). This receptor was obtained from a woman between 25 and 40 years old who had recovered from COVID-19. Written as DNA, the CDR3 is TGTGCCAGCAGCTTAGCCGTCTCTGGAAACACCATATATTTT. It yields the protein CASSLAVSGNTIYF.